This TCR beta chain stems from a study of blood T cell repertoires in COVID-19. In the study overall: The samples span acute and convalescent COVID-19 from the United States, Italy and Spain. T cells, B-cell-depleted T cells, or PBMCs supplied cDNA or gDNA.

Source study methods: Estimation of nucleated cell counts was performed using reference gene primer amplification. Sequencing used immunoSEQ multiplex PCR; TCRdb keeps in-frame clones, though not all of them. V, J and clone size are those of that table, while D and trimming were read from the DNA. The data contain about 250,000 clones, around 87% of them seen just once; the ten biggest clones take up 2.4%. After removal of 2 bases from V and 0 bases from J, the junction contained 5 bases not matched to a gene. This CDR3 comprises 16 residues. Per germline, CDR1 MNHNY and CDR2 SVGAGI (reference sequence). Membership in each cohort depended on participant-reported clinical history.

The sequenced sample was PBMCs or T cells enriched from blood (not recorded which). The chain carries TRBV6-6 and TRBJ1-1; 8 bases fit TRBD1. This TCR was sampled from a woman between 18 and 29 years old who had recovered from COVID-19. In DNA form, the CDR3 reads TGTGCCAGCAGTTACGGGACAGGTATGTTGAACACTGAAGCTTTCTTT. The encoded protein is CASSYGTGMLNTEAFF.